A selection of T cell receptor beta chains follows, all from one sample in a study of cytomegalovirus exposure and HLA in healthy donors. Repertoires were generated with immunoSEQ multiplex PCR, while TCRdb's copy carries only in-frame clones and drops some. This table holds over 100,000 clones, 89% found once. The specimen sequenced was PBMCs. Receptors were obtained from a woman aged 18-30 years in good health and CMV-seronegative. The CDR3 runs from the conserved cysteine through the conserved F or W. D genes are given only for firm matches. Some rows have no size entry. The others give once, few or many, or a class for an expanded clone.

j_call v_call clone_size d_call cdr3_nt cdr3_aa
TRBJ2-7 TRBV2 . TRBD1 TGTGCCAGCGGTAAACGGGACAGGGGATCCTACGAGCAGTACTTC CASGKRDRGSYEQYF
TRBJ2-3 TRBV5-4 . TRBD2 TGTGCCAGCAGGAAATGGGTACTAGCGGCCGCAGATACGCAGTATTTT CASRKWVLAAADTQYF
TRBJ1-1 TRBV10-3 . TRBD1 TGTGCCACGAAGGGGGCCTACAGGGGTCCAAGTTCCACTGAAGCTTTCTTT CATKGAYRGPSSTEAFF
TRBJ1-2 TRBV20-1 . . TGCAGTGCTAGTTATCATGGCTACACCTTC CSASYHGYTF
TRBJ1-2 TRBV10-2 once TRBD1 TGCGCCAGCTCCACGGGACAGGGGTCAGGTGGCTACACCTTC CASSTGQGSGGYTF
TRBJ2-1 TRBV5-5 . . TGTGCCAGCAGCTTGGATGTGGAGACGGGGCAGTTCTTC CASSLDVETGQFF
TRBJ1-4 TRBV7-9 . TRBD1 TGTGCCAGCAGCTTAATGGGGACAGGGAAAGAAAAACTGTTTTTT CASSLMGTGKEKLFF
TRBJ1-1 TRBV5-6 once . TGTGCCAGCAGCTTGAACAGAAAATCGAACACTGAAGCTTTCTTT CASSLNRKSNTEAFF
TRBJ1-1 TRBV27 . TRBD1 TGTGCCAGCAGCCCGACAGGGGCCACTGAAGCTTTCTTT CASSPTGATEAFF
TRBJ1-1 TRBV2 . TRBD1 TGTGCCAGCAGCGTTTTGCTAGAGACAGGGGGCACGACCACTGAAGCTTTCTTT CASSVLLETGGTTTEAFF
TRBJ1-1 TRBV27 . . TGTGCCAGCAGCCCGAAACAGGGACCGAACACTGAAGCTTTCTTT CASSPKQGPNTEAFF
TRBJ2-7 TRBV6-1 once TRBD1 TGTGCCAGCAGTATGACAGGGCCATCTTACGAGCAGTACTTC CASSMTGPSYEQYF
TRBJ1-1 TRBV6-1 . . TGTGCCAGCAGTGACCAAGGGGCAGAAGCTTTCTTT CASSDQGAEAFF
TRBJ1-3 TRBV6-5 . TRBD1 TGTGCCAGCAGTTATGGGACAGAGATAACGGGCACCATATATTTT CASSYGTEITGTIYF
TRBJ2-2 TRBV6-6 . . TGTGCCAGCAGTTACTCGACAGGCCCAGGAGGGGAGCTGTTTTTT CASSYSTGPGGELFF
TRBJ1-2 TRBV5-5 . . TGTGCCAGCAGCCAAACGGGGTTAGCTAACTATGGCTACACCTTC CASSQTGLANYGYTF
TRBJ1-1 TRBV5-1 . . TGCGCCAGCAGCTTGGGGCACCTCAATGAAGCTTTCTTT CASSLGHLNEAFF
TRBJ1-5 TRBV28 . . TGTGCCAGCAGCCACCGACAGCTCAATCAGCCCCAGCATTTT CASSHRQLNQPQHF
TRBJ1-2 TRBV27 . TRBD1 TGTGCCAGCAGTTTAGGTTGGGGACAGAATAACTATGGCTACACCTTC CASSLGWGQNNYGYTF
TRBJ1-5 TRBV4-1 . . TGCGCCAGCAGCCCTTCCTACAGAGTTACCTCAGGTCAGCCCCAGCATTTT CASSPSYRVTSGQPQHF
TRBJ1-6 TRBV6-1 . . TGTGCCAGCAGTGAAGACTTTCTCGGGAATTCACCCCTCCACTTT CASSEDFLGNSPLHF
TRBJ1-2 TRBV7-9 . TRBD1 TGTGCCAGCAGGCCCGGGACAGGGGGCAACTATGGCTACACCTTC CASRPGTGGNYGYTF
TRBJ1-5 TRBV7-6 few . TGTGCCAGCAGCCCGGACCGGACAGTGAGGGGTCAGCCCCAGCATTTT CASSPDRTVRGQPQHF
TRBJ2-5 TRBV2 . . TGTGCCAGCCTTGGTTATCAGGGGTCCAGTATAGAGACCCAGTACTTC CASLGYQGSSIETQYF
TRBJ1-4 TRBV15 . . TGTGCCACCAGCAGAGCCCCAGGCACAGACAATGAAAAACTGTTTTTT CATSRAPGTDNEKLFF
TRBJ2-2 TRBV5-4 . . TGTGCCAGCAGCTTGAACGTTGTTCCCCCAGTTTCCGGGGAGCTGTTTTTT CASSLNVVPPVSGELFF
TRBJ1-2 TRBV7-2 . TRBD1 TGTGCCAGCAGCTTTCAGGGGGCTGGCTACACCTTC CASSFQGAGYTF
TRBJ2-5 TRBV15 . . TGTGCCACCAGCAAAGGGGTCCCCCAAGAGACCCAGTACTTC CATSKGVPQETQYF
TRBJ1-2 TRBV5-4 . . TGTGCCAGCAGCTTGGACAGAGACTATGGCTACACCTTC CASSLDRDYGYTF
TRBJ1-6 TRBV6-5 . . TGTGCCAGCAGCCGAAAACGGAATTCACCCCTCCACTTT CASSRKRNSPLHF
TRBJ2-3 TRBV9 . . TGTGCCAGCTCGGGAGCAGGTACGCAGTATTTT CASSGAGTQYF
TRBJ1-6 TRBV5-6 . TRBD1 TGTGCCAGCAGTCGGGACAGTTATAATTCACCCCTCCACTTT CASSRDSYNSPLHF
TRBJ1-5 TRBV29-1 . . TGCAGCGCTTCGACAGGACTCCATCAGCCCCAGCATTTT CSASTGLHQPQHF
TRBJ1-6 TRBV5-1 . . TGCGCCAGCAGCTACTGGACAGACTCCTATAATTCACCCCTCCACTTT CASSYWTDSYNSPLHF
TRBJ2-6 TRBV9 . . TGTGCCAGCAGCGTTATAAACTCTGGGGCCAACGTCCTGACTTTC CASSVINSGANVLTF
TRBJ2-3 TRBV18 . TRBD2 TGTGCCAGCTCACCACCGTCTAGCGGGGGATTAGATACGCAGTATTTT CASSPPSSGGLDTQYF
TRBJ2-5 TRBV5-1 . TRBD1 TGCGCCAGCAGCTACGACAGGGGGGGTCGGGAGACCCAGTACTTC CASSYDRGGRETQYF
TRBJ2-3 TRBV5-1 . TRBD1 TGCGCCAGCAGCTTGGGAGGGGGCAGCGGCACAGATACGCAGTATTTT CASSLGGGSGTDTQYF
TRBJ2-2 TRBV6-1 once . TGTGCCAGCAGATCACCTCGGGGGAGCAGCGGGGAGCTGTTTTTT CASRSPRGSSGELFF
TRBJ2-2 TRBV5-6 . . TGTGCCAGCAGCACGCAGGGGGAGCTGTTTTTT CASSTQGELFF
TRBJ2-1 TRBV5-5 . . TGTGCCAGCAGCTTGGCCCGGGGAACCTACAATGAGCAGTTCTTC CASSLARGTYNEQFF
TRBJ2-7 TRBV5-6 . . TGTGCCAGCAGTGGCTCCGAGCAGTACTTC CASSGSEQYF
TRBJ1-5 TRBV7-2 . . TGTGCCAGCAGCTTAAGAATCGACAGGTCTCAGCCCCAGCATTTT CASSLRIDRSQPQHF
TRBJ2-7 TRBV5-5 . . TGTGCCAGCAGCCTCCACTCGACAGGCGAGCAGTACTTC CASSLHSTGEQYF
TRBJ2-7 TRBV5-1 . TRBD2 TGCGCCAGCAGCTTGGGCGGGGGGCCCTACGAGCAGTACTTC CASSLGGGPYEQYF
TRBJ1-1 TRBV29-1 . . TGCAGCGTTGAGGGTCAGGAAAACACTGAAGCTTTCTTT CSVEGQENTEAFF
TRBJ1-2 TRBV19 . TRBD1 TGTGCCAGTATTGGACAGGGGGTATACTATGGCTACACCTTC CASIGQGVYYGYTF
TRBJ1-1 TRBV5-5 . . TGTGCCAGCAGCTTCGTTGGGAGGAATACTGAAGCTTTCTTT CASSFVGRNTEAFF
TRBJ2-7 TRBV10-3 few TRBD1 TGTGCCATCAGGCCGGGACAGGGCCGATACGAGCAGTACTTC CAIRPGQGRYEQYF
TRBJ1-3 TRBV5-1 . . TGCGCCAGCAGCTTGGCGGGGGGGGCCTCTGGAAACACCATATATTTT CASSLAGGASGNTIYF
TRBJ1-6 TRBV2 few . TGTGCCAGCAGTCTAAATTCACCCCTCCACTTT CASSLNSPLHF
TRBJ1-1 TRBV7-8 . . TGTGCCAGCAGCTTTATCCCAGTTTCGAATCCAAACACTGAAGCTTTCTTT CASSFIPVSNPNTEAFF
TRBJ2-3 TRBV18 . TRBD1 TGTGCCAGCTCACTCCGACAGGGGGCCCGACTTGAGGATACGCAGTATTTT CASSLRQGARLEDTQYF
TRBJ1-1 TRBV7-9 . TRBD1 TGTGCCAGCAGCCCCCCTCGGGACAGAATGAACACTGAAGCTTTCTTT CASSPPRDRMNTEAFF
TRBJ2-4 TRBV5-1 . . TGCGCCAGCAGCTTGGGGGTAGCCACCAAAAACATTCAGTACTTC CASSLGVATKNIQYF